This T cell receptor beta chain is from a study of T cells in Graves' hyperthyroidism and ophthalmopathy. Overall study findings and caveats: Classification by a 13 V-J model distinguished ophthalmopathy from stable hyperthyroidism.

Lactation, pregnancy, other autoimmune disease or uncontrolled infection led to exclusion of patients. This CDR3 spans 17 amino acids. Germline V CDR1 and CDR2: SEHNR, FQNEAQ (reference sequence). J gave up 2 bases and V 8 bases, and 14 bases lay outside the gene matches. Comment on this clonotype: Its specificity is not known.

The investigators amplified TCR beta CDR3 regions from RNA transcripts. TCR CDR3 regions were first amplified by RT-PCR with HTBI primers. TCRdb reprocessed the multiplex PCR reads with MiXCR, giving one entry per CDR3 protein. The sample includes 300,000 or so distinct CDR3 sequences, roughly 18% of them seen just once. The receptor was derived from a woman between 45 and 65 years old with Graves' hyperthyroidism. Sequenced sample: blood. The rearrangement links TRBV7-9 to TRBJ2-7; 11 bases match TRBD1. This chain's CDR3 is CASEGQGGLATTYEQYF. DNA of the CDR3: TGTGCCAGCGAGGGACAGGGGGGTCTAGCGACCACCTACGAGCAGTACTTC.